The next 15 T cell receptor beta chains were all read from a single sample in a study of T cell responses to AZD1222 COVID-19 vaccine. The repertoire was sequenced with immunoSEQ multiplex PCR; TCRdb's copy has only in-frame clones and lacks some. In the table there are about 150,000 clones, about 91% of which are singletons. Sequencing used peripheral blood, obtained on day 0 of AZD1222 vaccination. The origin of the receptors is an adult in good health.

The J gene is TRBJ1-6, the V gene TRBV7-6; D may be TRBD1 (5 bases). In germline, CDR1 is SGHVS, CDR2 FNYEAQ. Trimming stripped 5 bases from V and 7 bases from J, with 21 bases between. The CDR3 spans 17 residues. The CDR3 DNA sequence: TGTGCCAGCAGCGAAACTAGCAGGGTCTCAGTAAATTCACCCCTCCACTTT. This codes for CASSETSRVSVNSPLHF.

The chain joins TRBV5-1 to TRBJ2-7; D is possibly TRBD1 (5 bases). CDR1 and CDR2 from the germline V gene are SGHRS and YFSETQ. This CDR3 is 15 amino acids long. Trimming cost V 4 bases and J 6 bases, with 20 bases left between them. CDR3 amino acids: CASSPEGREDSEQYF. The CDR3 DNA reads as TGCGCCAGCAGCCCAGAAGGCAGGGAAGACAGCGAGCAGTACTTC. Combining the CDR3 with reference TRBV5-1 and TRBJ2-7 gives the whole variable domain KAGVTQTPRYLIKTRGQQVTLSCSPISGHRSVSWYQQTPGQGLQFLFEYFSETQRNKGNFPGRFSGRQFSNSRSEMNVSTLELGDSALYLCASSPEGREDSEQYFGPGTRLTVT.

This clone came up once. V is TRBV27 and J is TRBJ2-1; 8 nucleotides agree with TRBD2. The CDR3 sequence is 12 residues long. CDR1 is MNHEY, CDR2 SMNVEV, per germline (reference sequence). Trimming removed 6 bases from V and 11 bases from J; junction bases left unmatched: 6. The chain's CDR3 is CASRETSAKQFF. The CDR3 DNA reads as TGTGCCAGCAGGGAGACTAGCGCCAAGCAGTTCTTC.

The chain uses TRBV29-1 and TRBJ2-4; D uncertain. V shed 5 bases and J shed 6 bases, with 14 bases lying between them. The CDR3 contains 13 residues. Germline CDR1 reads SQVTM; CDR2 reads ANQGSEA. The CDR3 sequence: CSVQPPGGNIQYF. CDR3 DNA sequence: TGCAGCGTTCAACCCCCGGGTGGAAACATTCAGTACTTC.

The rearrangement joins TRBV9 to TRBJ1-2, with a possible D match to TRBD1 (5 bases). CDR1 and CDR2 from the germline V gene are SGDLS and YYNGEE. Trimming pared 0 bases from V and 4 bases from J, leaving 10 bases between. The CDR3 has 14 residues. This CDR3 is CASSVEKGSYGYTF. CDR3 bases: TGTGCCAGCAGCGTAGAGAAGGGGAGCTATGGCTACACCTTC.

V usage is TRBV4-3 and J usage is TRBJ1-1, with D perhaps matching TRBD1 (5 bases). This CDR3 has 16 amino acids. From germline, CDR1 is LGHNA and CDR2 YSLEER. The germline V and J ends were trimmed by 3 bases and 6 bases, with 20 bases remaining between them. CDR3: CASSQWAVGVGSEAFF. The CDR3, as DNA: TGCGCCAGCAGCCAGTGGGCGGTGGGGGTAGGATCTGAAGCTTTCTTT.

The chain recombines TRBV9 with TRBJ2-7; D is possibly TRBD2 (6 bases). Trimming took off 4 bases at V and 0 bases at J, with 11 bases between the two ends. The germline gives CDR1 SGDLS, CDR2 YYNGEE. The CDR3 runs to 14 residues. The CDR3 spells CASSPAGLSYEQYF. In DNA, the CDR3 is TGTGCCAGCAGCCCGGCGGGACTCTCCTACGAGCAGTACTTC.

The rearrangement links TRBV5-1 to TRBJ2-7; D is perhaps TRBD2 (5 bases). The germline gives CDR1 SGHRS, CDR2 YFSETQ. This CDR3 is 14 amino acids long. Trimming removed 0 bases at V and 3 bases at J, with 10 bases between. Written as DNA, the CDR3 is TGCGCCAGCAGCTTGGGGTCAGGACTCTACGAGCAGTACTTC. This translates into CASSLGSGLYEQYF. Drawing the rest from reference TRBV5-1 and TRBJ2-7, the complete variable domain is KAGVTQTPRYLIKTRGQQVTLSCSPISGHRSVSWYQQTPGQGLQFLFEYFSETQRNKGNFPGRFSGRQFSNSRSEMNVSTLELGDSALYLCASSLGSGLYEQYFGPGTRLTVT.

The J gene is TRBJ1-1, the V gene TRBV3-1 (or the pseudogene TRBV3-2); possible D gene TRBD1, 5 bases. V was trimmed by 4 bases and J by 3 bases, leaving 15 bases between them. CDR3 length equals 15 residues. CDR1 and CDR2 from the germline V gene are LGHDT and YNNKEL (reference sequence). The CDR3 sequence is CASSPRDLGDTEAFF. The CDR3 nucleotides are TGTGCCAGCAGCCCTAGGGACCTTGGGGACACTGAAGCTTTCTTT.

The V and J genes are TRBV20-1 and TRBJ1-1; D might be TRBD1 (5 bases). The germline CDR1 and CDR2 sequences are DFQATT and SNEGSKA (reference sequence). The V end lost 3 bases, the J end lost 4 bases, and 24 bases lay between the germline ends. The CDR3 sequence is 17 residues long. CDR3 in DNA: TGCAGTGCTAGTAAGGGGCAGAAATTAAGGGGAGGCACTGAAGCTTTCTTT. Its translation is CSASKGQKLRGGTEAFF.

V usage is TRBV11-3 and J usage is TRBJ1-6; a possible D gene is TRBD1 (5 bases). This CDR3 has 15 amino acids. Trimming pared 3 bases from V and 7 bases from J, leaving 13 bases between. CDR1 and CDR2 from the germline V gene are SGHNT and YENEEA. The CDR3 loop is CASSFSSRVNSPLHF. As DNA, the CDR3 is TGTGCCAGCAGCTTCTCTTCCAGGGTAAATTCACCCCTCCACTTT.

This clone was seen only once. The CDR3 sequence is CASRGDRGLKEKLFF. In DNA, the CDR3 is TGTGCCAGCAGGGGGGACAGGGGGCTGAAGGAAAAACTGTTTTTT. This rearrangement joins TRBV6-5 to TRBJ1-4; 12 positions match TRBD1. This CDR3 comprises 15 residues. J lost 8 bases, V lost 6 bases, and 7 bases had no gene match. The germline gives CDR1 MNHEY, CDR2 SVGAGI.

The chain couples TRBV6-5 to TRBJ2-7; 9 bases are shared with TRBD1. In germline, CDR1 is MNHEY, CDR2 SVGAGI. There are 15 residues in the CDR3. With V trimmed by 3 bases and J by 5 bases, 8 bases remained unmatched. CDR3 in amino acids: CASSYRNRGLDEQYF. As DNA, the CDR3 is TGTGCCAGCAGTTATCGGAACAGGGGGCTAGACGAGCAGTACTTC.

V gene TRBV18 combines with J gene TRBJ1-6; no clear D. Germline V gene data show CDR1 as KGHSH and CDR2 as LQKENI. The length of the CDR3 is 16 residues. Trimming stripped 4 bases from V and 5 bases from J, with 15 bases between. CDR3 DNA: TGTGCCAGCTCACGGAATTCGAGGGCGGATAATTCACCCCTCCACTTT. Amino acid sequence: CASSRNSRADNSPLHF.

The chain carries TRBV10-1 and TRBJ1-5, with D perhaps matching TRBD1 (5 bases). This CDR3 is built from 13 residues. Per the germline V gene, CDR1 is WNHNN and CDR2 is SYGVQD (reference sequence). V shed 11 bases and J shed 1 base, with 12 bases lying between them. In DNA, the CDR3 is TGCGCCCGCCGTGGGGCGAGCAATCAGCCCCAGCATTTT. It translates to CARRGASNQPQHF.